The 9 T cell receptor beta chains in this list originate from one sample, sequenced in a study of CD8 T cells in Susac syndrome. RNA totalling about 0.5 to 1 ug underwent reverse transcription with random hexamers. TCRdb used MiXCR to reprocess the immunoSEQ multiplex PCR reads, holding one entry per CDR3 protein. The data show 170,000 or so distinct CDR3 sequences, more than 95% seen once. The specimen was CD4+ T cells from PBMCs. Receptor source: a human donor with Susac syndrome.

Comment on this clonotype: Germline is not matched at one junction end, which may reflect a read error. This chain connects TRBV5-4 to TRBJ2-2; 7 bases align to TRBD2. Germline V CDR1 and CDR2: SGHNT, YYREEE (reference sequence). The CDR3 has 15 amino acids. The CDR3: CASRLGGSGTGELFF. CDR3 in DNA: TGTGCCAGCAGATTGGGGGGGTCGGGCACCGGGGAGCTGTTTTTT.

This chain connects TRBV29-1 to TRBJ1-1; D uncertain. Trimming stripped 5 bases from V and 1 base from J, with 5 bases between. The CDR3 has 11 amino acids. CDR1 is SQVTM and CDR2 is ANQGSEA in the germline V gene. The CDR3 protein is CSVRRNTEAFF. The CDR3 DNA reads as TGCAGCGTTCGACGGAACACTGAAGCTTTCTTT.

This sequence joins TRBV10-3 and TRBJ2-5; maybe TRBD1 (6 bases). Germline CDR1 ENHRY, CDR2 SYGVKD. V lost 6 bases to trimming and J lost 1 base, with 15 bases between them. There are 15 residues in the CDR3. The DNA for the CDR3 is TGTGCCATCAGGACCACGACAGGCCCCCAAGAGACCCAGTACTTC. This encodes CAIRTTTGPQETQYF.

The chain employs TRBV30 and TRBJ2-3; D may match TRBD1 or TRBD2 (5 bases each). Germline loops: CDR1 GTSNPN, CDR2 SVGIG (reference sequence). Trimming stripped 3 bases from V and 1 base from J, with 17 bases between. The CDR3 runs 16 residues. The CDR3 DNA is TGTGCCTGGAGCCCCGGGCGGAGAGGGGGCACAGATACGCAGTATTTT. It specifies CAWSPGRRGGTDTQYF.

The J gene is TRBJ2-7, the V gene TRBV5-1, with D tentatively TRBD1 (5 bases). Germline lookup yields CDR1 SGHRS and CDR2 YFSETQ. Trimming took 0 bases from V and 6 from J, leaving 13 bases between them. CDR3 length equals 14 residues. Here the CDR3 DNA reads TGCGCCAGCAGCTTGGGGCAGGGTTACGGCGAGCAGTACTTC. Encoded protein: CASSLGQGYGEQYF. Complete variable domain (other parts from reference TRBV5-1 and TRBJ2-7): KAGVTQTPRYLIKTRGQQVTLSCSPISGHRSVSWYQQTPGQGLQFLFEYFSETQRNKGNFPGRFSGRQFSNSRSEMNVSTLELGDSALYLCASSLGQGYGEQYFGPGTRLTVT.

This chain connects TRBV11-1 to TRBJ1-6, with 9 bases aligning to TRBD1. The CDR3 is 16 amino acids. Germline V gene data show CDR1 as SGHAT and CDR2 as FQDESV (reference sequence). The J segment lost 9 bases and the V segment lost 5 bases, leaving 11 bases of the junction unmatched. CDR3 DNA: TGTGCCAGCAGCACGGGACAGGGAGGGTCGCGTTCACCCCTCCACTTT. The encoded protein is CASSTGQGGSRSPLHF.

This clonotype was observed once. The chain is built from TRBV29-1 and TRBJ1-2, with a tentative D call TRBD1 (5 bases). This CDR3 comprises 14 residues. The germline gives CDR1 SQVTM, CDR2 ANQGSEA. Trimming shortened V by 5 bases and J by 8 bases, and 21 bases separated the two germline ends. The CDR3 region is CSVRLAAGGGGYTF. For the CDR3, the DNA is TGCAGCGTTCGGCTTGCTGCCGGCGGGGGAGGCTACACCTTC.

The genes are TRBV27 and TRBJ1-3, with D unresolved. Per germline, CDR1 MNHEY and CDR2 SMNVEV (reference sequence). Trimming took 2 bases from V and 4 from J, leaving 6 bases between them. There are 13 residues in the CDR3. This chain's CDR3 is CASSLVLGNTIYF. The CDR3 bases are TGTGCCAGCAGTTTAGTGTTGGGAAACACCATATATTTT.

This chain connects TRBV24-1 to TRBJ2-3; D may be TRBD2 (5 bases). The V and J ends lost 2 bases and 5 bases respectively, with 10 bases between them. The CDR3 loop spans 14 amino acids. CDR1 KGHDR and CDR2 SFDVKD come from the germline V gene. The DNA for the CDR3 is TGTGCCACCAGTGATTCCGGAGGTCTAGATACGCAGTATTTT. Its translation: CATSDSGGLDTQYF.